The sequence of this T cell receptor beta chain was determined in a study of blood T cell repertoires in COVID-19. This table comes from immunoSEQ multiplex PCR, and its TCRdb copy is limited to in-frame clones, with some not included. Here the sample spans around 160,000 clones, more than 80% being singletons. This CDR3 contains 15 residues. Per the germline V gene, CDR1 is SGHAT and CDR2 is FQNNGV. The V gene lost 1 base and the J gene lost 0 bases, with 7 bases spanning the gap. The TCR sequence derives from a man younger than 35 with COVID-19, enrolled during active disease. This chain joins TRBV11-2 and TRBJ1-5; no reliable D call. The sequenced sample consisted of peripheral blood. CDR3 residues: CASSLGAASNQPQHF. In DNA form, the CDR3 reads TGTGCCAGCAGCTTAGGGGCAGCTAGCAATCAGCCCCAGCATTTT.